This T cell receptor beta chain was recorded in a study of shared clonotypes between healthy human individuals (dated by TCRdb to 2018 to 2020). About the investigation overall: A couple of women and a few men aged 18 to 49 years were included in the cohort. For each donor, CD4 naive and CD4 memory were each given three plates, CD8 naive was given two plates, and CD8 memory was given one plate. Between about 0.85 and 9.5 billion PBMCs per donor were obtained by leukapheresis. The study deeply sequenced blood TCR repertoires of about 5 healthy adults to estimate repertoire size and the extent of clonotype sharing between individuals. Different laboratories and diverse techniques were used to prepare libraries and sequence TCR repertoires, to increase sequencing depth and limit assay-specific biases.

CD8 naive samples were obtained by positive selection for CCR7 among CD45RO-negative cells, yielding a CD45RA+CCR7+ population from which TemRA cells were excluded. Healthy HIV-negative adults with no recently reported acute infections or vaccinations were included as donors. Every donor was a Caucasian adult residing in Nashville, Tennessee, USA. After blood collection by leukapheresis, PBMCs were isolated using Ficoll-Histopaque density gradient centrifugation and then cryopreserved in the vapor phase of liquid nitrogen. Analytical flow cytometry was used to check the purity and quantity of each magnetically sorted T cell population. From each sorted fraction, genomic DNA was isolated and quantified by UV absorbance on a Nanodrop 2000c. Using the deep immunoSEQ assay, multiplex PCR amplified TCR CDR3 regions from genomic DNA. Extracted genomic DNA from each cell subset was spread evenly across all wells of several immunoSEQ 96-well plates, with each plate serving as a replicate. Each replicate PCR for sorted subsets received about 0.2 ug genomic DNA, equal to about 30,000 T cell genomes. The purified libraries were quantified using a Qubit 3.0 fluorometer, sized with a Bioanalyzer 2100, and then quantified again using the KAPA Library Quantification kit. Every immunoSEQ 96-well plate was sequenced on a separate single-read 150-cycle Illumina NextSeq 550 flow cell. Processing in the source paper ran as follows. Because the immunoSEQ output held only junctional sequences and lacked quality scores, the filtering could not match the filtering applied to full-length reads. To assign V/J genes and CDR3, sequences were annotated using PyIR, a Python wrapper for IgBLAST v1.9, with IMGT germline references. Reads were filtered out if the reads had weak V/J assignments (E-value above 1e-6), no CDR3, stop codons, out-of-frame junctions, or ambiguous translated residues. V3J clonotypes were defined by identical inferred V gene, J gene, and CDR3 amino acid sequence. To compute the percentage overlap between repertoires, the number of shared unique clonotypes was divided by the size of the smaller repertoire. RTK rarefaction, the Chao1 estimator, and Recon v2.1 estimates of unobserved clonotypes were used to assess repertoire richness. For all TCRbeta clonotypes obtained by the gDNA method from four donors, generation probabilities were computed with OLGA. The table was pulled from immuneACCESS by TCRdb, which kept in-frame rearrangements only. Such tables lose some clones; where checked, under half of the loss comes from unresolved V genes, and the rest has no known cause. Clonal size and the V and J genes are those of that table, whereas D and trimming came from the DNA. The sample table holds a few million clones, of which 80% to 95% were seen once. The ten most abundant clones make up over 1.5% of the sample.

General findings and caveats noted by the study authors: Sampling was limited to blood, and TCR repertoires in tissue likely differ from TCR repertoires in blood. Naive subsets generally had larger estimated clonotype richness than memory subsets did. The small number of donors limited the genetic and exposure-history diversity represented. Pairwise subsampling indicated that sequencing depth was expected to affect the degree of clonotype sharing among donors. Incomplete sequencing was indicated by rarefaction of sorted-subset datasets, despite the large sequencing depth. When several donors were compared, the shared fraction of clonotypes was approximately 5% for naive CD4, around 3.5% for naive CD8, 2% to 2.5% for memory CD4, and roughly 0.43% for memory CD8. Compared with non-shared clonotypes, the clonotypes found in all four sorted-subset donors had higher generation probabilities.

Regarding this clone: The target of this receptor is not known. Base-call qualities are not available, and no considerably larger clone is one nucleotide away.

CDR1 MGHRA and CDR2 YSYEKL are derived from the germline V gene. The V end loses 0 bases and the J end loses 7 bases, and a stretch of 13 bases separates them. The CDR3 contains 14 residues, cysteine and phenylalanine counted. Of all the DNA, just the CDR3 is kept, 42 bases in frame from base 1. The source of this sequence is a man aged 18-30 years in good health. Some clones in this sample may be carry-over from other donors' samples. The receptor chain draws on TRBV4-1 and TRBJ2-7, and possibly TRBD2, on 7 matching bases. Sequencing was carried out using naive CD8+ T cells from PBMCs. The sample's cell subset or site label is to be understood as: CD45RA+CCR7+. CDR3 reads: CASSQESGGYEQYF. The nucleotide sequence reads TGCGCCAGCAGCCAAGAGTCGGGGGGCTATGAGCAGTACTTC.